This T cell receptor beta chain was profiled in a study of early T cells in non-severe SARS-CoV-2 infection. There are many counts of this clonotype. TCRdb reprocessed the 5' RACE reads via MiXCR and lists one record per CDR3 protein. Of about 48,000 distinct CDR3 sequences in the sample, around 6.5% were seen once. The CDR3 totals 14 residues. CDR1 and CDR2 from the germline V gene are DFQATT and SNEGSKA (reference sequence). After removal of 5 bases from V and 5 bases from J, the junction contained 11 bases not matched to a gene. The sample consisted of whole blood, taken at baseline. The clonotype originates from an adult who was a healthcare worker with PCR-confirmed SARS-CoV-2 infection or an uninfected control (not recorded which). The gene calls are TRBV20-1 and TRBJ2-7; 8 nucleotides line up with TRBD2. The CDR3 DNA sequence: TGCAGTGCTGCAACTAGCGGCCTAGCCCACGAGCAGTACTTC. This encodes CSAATSGLAHEQYF.